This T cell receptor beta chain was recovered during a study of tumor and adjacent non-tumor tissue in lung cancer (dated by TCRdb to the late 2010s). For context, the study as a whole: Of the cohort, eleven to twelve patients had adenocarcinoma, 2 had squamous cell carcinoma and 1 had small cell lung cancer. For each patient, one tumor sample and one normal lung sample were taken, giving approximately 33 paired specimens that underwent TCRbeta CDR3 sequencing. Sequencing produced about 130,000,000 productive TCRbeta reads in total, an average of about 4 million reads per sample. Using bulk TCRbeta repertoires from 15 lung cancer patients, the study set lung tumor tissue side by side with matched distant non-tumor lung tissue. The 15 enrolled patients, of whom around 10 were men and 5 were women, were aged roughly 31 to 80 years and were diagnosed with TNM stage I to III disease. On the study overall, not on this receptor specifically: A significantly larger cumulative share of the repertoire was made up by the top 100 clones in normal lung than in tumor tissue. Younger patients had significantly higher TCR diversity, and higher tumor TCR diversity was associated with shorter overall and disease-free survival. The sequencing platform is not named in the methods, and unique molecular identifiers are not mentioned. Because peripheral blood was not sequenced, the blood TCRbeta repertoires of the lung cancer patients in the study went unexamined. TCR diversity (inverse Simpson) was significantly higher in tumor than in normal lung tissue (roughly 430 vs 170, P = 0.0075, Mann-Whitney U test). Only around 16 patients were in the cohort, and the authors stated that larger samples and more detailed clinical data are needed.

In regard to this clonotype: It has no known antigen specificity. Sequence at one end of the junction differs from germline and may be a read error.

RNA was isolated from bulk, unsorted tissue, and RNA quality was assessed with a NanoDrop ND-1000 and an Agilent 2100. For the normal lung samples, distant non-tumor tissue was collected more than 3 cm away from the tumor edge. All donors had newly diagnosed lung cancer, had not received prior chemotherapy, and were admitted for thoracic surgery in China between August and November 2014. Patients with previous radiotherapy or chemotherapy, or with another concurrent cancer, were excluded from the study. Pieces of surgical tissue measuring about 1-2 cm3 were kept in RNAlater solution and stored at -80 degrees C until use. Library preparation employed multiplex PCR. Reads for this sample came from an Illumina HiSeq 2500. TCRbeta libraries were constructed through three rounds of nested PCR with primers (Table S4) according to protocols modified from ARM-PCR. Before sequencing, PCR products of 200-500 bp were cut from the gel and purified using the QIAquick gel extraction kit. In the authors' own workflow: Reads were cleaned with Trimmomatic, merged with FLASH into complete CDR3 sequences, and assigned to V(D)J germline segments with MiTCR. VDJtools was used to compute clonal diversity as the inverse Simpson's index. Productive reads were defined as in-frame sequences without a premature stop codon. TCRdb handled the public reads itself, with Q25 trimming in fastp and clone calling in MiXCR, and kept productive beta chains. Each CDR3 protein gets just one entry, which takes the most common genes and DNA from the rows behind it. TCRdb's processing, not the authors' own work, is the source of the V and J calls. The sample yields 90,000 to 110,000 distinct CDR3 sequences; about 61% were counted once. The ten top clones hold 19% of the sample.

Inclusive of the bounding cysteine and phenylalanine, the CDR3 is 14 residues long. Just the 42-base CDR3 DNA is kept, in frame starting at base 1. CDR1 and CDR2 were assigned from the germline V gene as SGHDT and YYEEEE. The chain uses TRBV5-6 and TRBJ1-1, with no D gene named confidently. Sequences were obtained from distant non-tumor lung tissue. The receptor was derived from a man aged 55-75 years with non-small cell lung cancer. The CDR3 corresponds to CASILSEVNTEAFF. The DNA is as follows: TGTGCCAGCATCTTGTCGGAAGTGAACACTGAAGCTTTCTTT. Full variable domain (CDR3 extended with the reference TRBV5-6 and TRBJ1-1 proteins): DAGVTQSPTHLIKTRGQQVTLRCSPKSGHDTVSWYQQALGQGPQFIFQYYEEEERQRGNFPDRFSGHQFPNYSSELNVNALLLGDSALYLCASILSEVNTEAFFGQGTRLTVV.